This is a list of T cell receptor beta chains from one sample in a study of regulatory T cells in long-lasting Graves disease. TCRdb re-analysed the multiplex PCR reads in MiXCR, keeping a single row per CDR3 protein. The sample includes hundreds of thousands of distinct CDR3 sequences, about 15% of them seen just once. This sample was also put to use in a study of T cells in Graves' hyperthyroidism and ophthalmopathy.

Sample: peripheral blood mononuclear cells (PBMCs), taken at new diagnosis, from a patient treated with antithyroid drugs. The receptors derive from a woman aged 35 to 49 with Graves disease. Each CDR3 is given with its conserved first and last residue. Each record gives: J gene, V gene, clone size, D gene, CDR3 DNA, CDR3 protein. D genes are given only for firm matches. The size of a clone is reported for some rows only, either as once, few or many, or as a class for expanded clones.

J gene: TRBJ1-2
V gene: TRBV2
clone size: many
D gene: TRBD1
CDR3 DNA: TGTGCCAGCAGTGGGGACAGCGCCTATGGCTACACCTTC
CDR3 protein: CASSGDSAYGYTF

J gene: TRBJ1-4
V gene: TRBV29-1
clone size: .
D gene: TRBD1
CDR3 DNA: TGCAGCGTTGAAATTCACACAGGGGGCCCCGAATCAAATGAAAAACTGTTTTTT
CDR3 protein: CSVEIHTGGPESNEKLFF

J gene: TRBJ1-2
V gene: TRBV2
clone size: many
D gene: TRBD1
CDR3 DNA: TGTGCCAGCAGGGCCGGGACAGGCATTAACTATGGCTACACCTTC
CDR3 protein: CASRAGTGINYGYTF

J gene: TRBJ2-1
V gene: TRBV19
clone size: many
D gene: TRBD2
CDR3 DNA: TGTGCCAGTAGTCTCTGGGGGACTAGCGGTAAAAACAATGAGCAGTTCTTC
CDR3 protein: CASSLWGTSGKNNEQFF

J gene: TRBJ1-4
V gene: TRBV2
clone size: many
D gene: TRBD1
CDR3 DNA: TGTGCCAGCAGTGAAGGTGTAAAAGGGACAGGGCGGGGTGTTTACGGAAAACTGTTTTTT
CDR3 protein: CASSEGVKGTGRGVYGKLFF

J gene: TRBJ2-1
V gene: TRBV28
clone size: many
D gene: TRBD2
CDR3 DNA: TGTGCCAGCAGTTTAGGTGGTGCGGGAGGGCCGGCGGGCTTC
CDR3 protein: CASSLGGAGGPAGF

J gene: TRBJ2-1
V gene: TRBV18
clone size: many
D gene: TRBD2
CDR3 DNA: TGTGCCAGCTCACCACCGTCCCTAGCGGGAGCTGCTGGTGAGCAGTTCTTC
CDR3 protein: CASSPPSLAGAAGEQFF

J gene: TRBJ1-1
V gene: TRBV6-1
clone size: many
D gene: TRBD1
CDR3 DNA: TGTGCCAGCAGTGACAACAGGGGTTTCGGCACTGAAGCTTTCTTT
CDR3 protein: CASSDNRGFGTEAFF

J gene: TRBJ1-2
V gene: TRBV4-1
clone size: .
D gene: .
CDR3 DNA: TGCGCCAGCAGCCAGCTAGGGGTCCGCTATGGCTACACCTTC
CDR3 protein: CASSQLGVRYGYTF

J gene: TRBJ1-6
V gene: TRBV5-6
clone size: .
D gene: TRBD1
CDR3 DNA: TGTGCCAGCAGCTTGGGTGACAGGGAATCACCCCTCCACTTT
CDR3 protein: CASSLGDRESPLHF

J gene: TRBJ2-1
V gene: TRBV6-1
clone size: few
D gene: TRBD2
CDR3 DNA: TGTGCCAGCAGAAAACAGGACGCCGGGACTAGCGGTTACAATGAGCAGTTCTTC
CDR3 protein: CASRKQDAGTSGYNEQFF

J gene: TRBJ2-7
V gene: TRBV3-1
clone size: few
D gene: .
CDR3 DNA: TGTGCCAGCAGCCCCGACGGGAACTCCTACGAGCAGTACTTC
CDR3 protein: CASSPDGNSYEQYF

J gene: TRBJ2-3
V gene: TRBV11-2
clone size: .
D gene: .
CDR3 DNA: TGTGCCAGCAGCTTAGTCCAGGGACGCAGCACAGATACGCAGTATTTT
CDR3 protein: CASSLVQGRSTDTQYF

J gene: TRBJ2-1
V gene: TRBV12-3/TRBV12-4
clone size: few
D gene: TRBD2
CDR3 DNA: TGTGCCAGCAGACCGGGACTAGCGGGACTGGATGAGCAGTTCTTC
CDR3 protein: CASRPGLAGLDEQFF

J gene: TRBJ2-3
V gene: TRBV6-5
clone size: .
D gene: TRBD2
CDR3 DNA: TGTGCCAGCAGTTACTCGATGACTAGCGGGAGGGCCGCTCCAGATACGCAGTATTTT
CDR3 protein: CASSYSMTSGRAAPDTQYF

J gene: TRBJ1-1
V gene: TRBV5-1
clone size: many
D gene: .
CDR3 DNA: TGCGCCAGCAGCGCGGGACCTTTAAAGACTGAAGCTTTCTTT
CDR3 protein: CASSAGPLKTEAFF

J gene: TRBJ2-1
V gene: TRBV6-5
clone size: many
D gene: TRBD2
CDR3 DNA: TGTGCCAGCAGTTACTCCGGACTAGCGGGAGTTCATGAGCAGTTCTTC
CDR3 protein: CASSYSGLAGVHEQFF

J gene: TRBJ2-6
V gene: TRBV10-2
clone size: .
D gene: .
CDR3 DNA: TGCGCCAGCAGTGAGGAGCTTGGGGCCAACGTCCTGACTTTC
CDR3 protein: CASSEELGANVLTF

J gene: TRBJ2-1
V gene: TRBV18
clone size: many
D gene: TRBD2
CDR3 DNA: TGTGCCAGCTCAGGGACTAGCGGGCCCTACAATGAGCAGTTCTTC
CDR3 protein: CASSGTSGPYNEQFF

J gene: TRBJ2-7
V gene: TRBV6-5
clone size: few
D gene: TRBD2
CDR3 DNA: TGTGCCAGCAGTTCCTCCGGGACTAGCGGGAGGATCTACGAGCAGTACTTC
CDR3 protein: CASSSSGTSGRIYEQYF

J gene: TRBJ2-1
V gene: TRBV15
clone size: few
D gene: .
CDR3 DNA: TGTGCCACCAGCCCCCGGTCGGGGAAGAATGAGCAGTTCTTC
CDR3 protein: CATSPRSGKNEQFF

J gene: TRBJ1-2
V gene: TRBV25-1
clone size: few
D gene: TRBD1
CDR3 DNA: TGTGCCAGCAGTGACCTTCGACAGGGAGGCTATGGCTACACCTTC
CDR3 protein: CASSDLRQGGYGYTF

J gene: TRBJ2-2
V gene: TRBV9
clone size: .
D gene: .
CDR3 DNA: TGTGCCAGCAGCGTGGCTGCTAGTTCCTCTTTCACCGGGGAGCTGTTTTTT
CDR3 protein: CASSVAASSSFTGELFF